This T cell receptor beta chain appears in the sequencing data of a study of cytomegalovirus exposure and HLA in healthy donors (dated by TCRdb to the late 2010s). Context from the whole study: An earlier analysis of more than 550 of the donors reported approximately 300 Gb of sequence data and 117 million unique TCR beta sequences obtained from 180 million or so T cells. Donor age, sex, ethnicity and CMV serostatus were compiled together with the repertoire data. The study aimed to test whether signatures of past pathogen exposure could be identified by cataloging public T cell receptors. An early release covering 500 to 750 HLA-typed donors comprised roughly 300 gigabases of sequencing data and 85 million or so unique TCR sequences. A later genetic analysis took genome-wide SNP genotypes for about 55% of the roughly 670 donors and used that subset as a discovery cohort. In a later analysis, previously published TCR beta repertoires from 666 donors were re-analyzed and high-resolution HLA genotyping was added so that TCR occurrence patterns could be studied. HLA typing covered class I and class II loci at four-digit resolution. Because of strong linkage in the cohort, five DR-DQ haplotypes were treated as single units for association and clustering. High-throughput TCR immunosequencing, statistical association of individual TCRs with disease status, and machine learning were combined to predict cytomegalovirus infection status. Every repertoire in the discovery cohort had been generated on one and the same sequencing platform. In addition to the first cohort of roughly 700 subjects, a separate validation cohort of approximately 120 different subjects was used. Using immunosequencing, the study profiled T cell repertoires from 550 to 750 subjects and related those repertoires to cytomegalovirus serostatus. The genetic ancestry cluster associated with self-reported Caucasian donors included over 65% of the roughly 410 genotyped donors. Across roughly 420 genotyped donors of the cohort, an average of about 220,000 unique TCR beta nucleotide sequences per donor were sequenced, and roughly 18% of those sequences were non-productive. Rather than drawing on any new phenotypic data, the later analysis identified candidate immune exposures from TCR beta sequences and the way those sequences occurred across donors. An earlier analysis of around 580 of the donors used high-throughput TCR beta sequencing to judge whether each TCR beta V gene segment behaved as functional or pseudogenic. Typing coverage differed by locus: A, B, C, DRB1 and DQB1 were typed in roughly 629-630 donors, DQA1 in approximately 520, DPA1 in 600 to 610, and DPB1 in 450 to 480.

The cohort comprised fewer than 700 healthy bone marrow donors. All cohort members were sampled while nominally healthy, although unrecorded immune exposures were likely present. The donor tested CMV seropositive and was one of the 289 seropositive cohort members. Each donor provided a peripheral blood sample, and peripheral blood mononuclear cells were used for TCR beta sequencing. Genomic DNA extraction from the blood cell samples was performed with the Qiagen DNeasy Blood Extraction Kit. Points the paper makes about the study in general: The classifier was reported to diagnose cytomegalovirus status with high specificity and sensitivity in both the original and validation cohorts. In vitro tests confirmed that a few of the cytomegalovirus-associated TCR beta chains recognize cytomegalovirus antigens. Because some donors lacked HLA typing at each locus, the association tests relied only on the typed subset. Across donors, most TCR sequences were observed very rarely, whereas some public TCRs were present in many individuals. Specific HLA alleles were associated with 16,951 TCR beta sequences at a false discovery rate of 0.05 in a later analysis. Assigning TCR associations to individual alleles was difficult when HLA alleles, especially DR and DQ, strongly co-occurred. A cluster of highly shared sequence variants was judged likely to be a technical artifact of the sequencing pipeline. According to the authors, the approach could potentially be generalized to other disease states and immunological phenotypes. The presence/absence analyses assumed that sequencing depth was roughly uniform across donors, and that assumption may not be true. A later genetic analysis reported fewer N-insertions in productive TCRs among donors in an Asian-associated ancestry cluster than the roughly 670-donor mean. In an earlier analysis of more than 500 of the donors, most TCR beta V segments appeared in productive rearrangements about 90% or about 30% of the time, broadly matching IMGT annotations. In a later analysis, several top co-occurrence clusters were reported to appear linked to parvovirus B19, influenza, CMV and Epstein-Barr virus. A later genetic analysis associated a missense DCLRE1C variant with V-gene and J-gene trimming of TCR beta chains, and an independent cohort replicated the association. In a later analysis, HLA-associated TCR beta chains were found to be more clonally expanded and to have lower generation probabilities than equally common non-associated chains. Only TCR beta chains were sequenced in this cohort, and the absence of alpha or paired-chain data limited detectable features. A total of fewer than 200 TCR beta chains were listed by the study as associated with cytomegalovirus. Correlated functional status among segregating V segments might be attributable to linkage disequilibrium, but an unknown experimental factor could not be ruled out. Some IMGT-functional V segments, including TRBV6-2 and TRBV6-3, could not be told apart with the 87-base-pair reads, so those segments were excluded. A later analysis found that most CMV-associated TCR beta chains appeared HLA-restricted, with HLA associations seemingly driven largely by CMV exposure. The earlier analysis of 587 of the donors excluded 15 to 20 rarely observed V segments, including chromosome 9 orphons, because counts were too low. In a later analysis, TCR association rates were found to vary across HLA loci, with the most associated TCRs seen for DRB1 alleles and the fewest for HLA-C alleles. A further reported finding was that TCR beta sequences accurately predicted the HLA-A and HLA-B alleles for most subjects in the first cohort. The only immune exposure information available for the cohort was CMV serostatus.

The library came from the immunoSEQ multiplex PCR assay. The multiplex PCR relied on a mix of 60 forward primers for TCR Vbeta segments and 13 reverse primers for TCR Jbeta segments. A multiplex PCR assay on genomic DNA amplified the CDR3 region of rearranged TCR beta genes. On the Illumina HiSeq System, the amplified TCR beta libraries were sequenced as 87-base-pair reads. Processing in the source paper ran as follows. A later analysis counted approximately 76 million unique TCR beta chains across the 650 to 700 repertoires, and some 11 million of these chains were shared by at least two donors. Raw reads were error-corrected and collapsed into unique sequences with a nearest-neighbor algorithm that merged closely related sequences to remove PCR and sequencing errors. To assign V, D and J gene segments, CDR3 sequences were aligned to IMGT reference sequences. Each retained sequence needed at least a six-nucleotide match to both a V gene segment and a J gene segment. A rearrangement was called productive if the CDR3 had no stop codons and remained in frame with V and J, and every other rearrangement was called non-productive. CDR3 was defined by IMGT convention, running from the second conserved V-encoded cysteine to the conserved J-encoded phenylalanine. Sequences without an unambiguous match to a single V gene segment were excluded from the earlier analysis of 587 of the donors. An earlier analysis of almost 600 of the donors classified V segments as functional when productive rearrangements were above 56.7% and as segregating when the standard deviation between donors was above 5%. To diagnose cytomegalovirus status from the catalog of TCR beta chain sequences, a statistical classification framework was built. V and J gene assignment, in a later analysis, came from comparing TCR nucleotide sequences with IMGT/GENE-DB human TR gene sequences. The TCRdist pipeline was used in a later analysis to assign CDR3 sequences and most-parsimonious VDJ recombination scenarios. In a later analysis, each TCR beta chain was defined by its CDR3 amino acid sequence together with its V-gene family, and reads lacking a unique V-gene family were excluded. In a later analysis, fewer than 600 highly shared, low-generation-probability nucleotide sequences were removed to address suspected cross-contamination and a sequencing artifact. For each public chain, a later analysis derived a clonal expansion index from normalized ranks of inferred template counts within each repertoire. In a later analysis, generation probabilities were computed using a VDJ recombination model fitted to out-of-frame rearrangements, and the results were checked against IGoR. A later analysis scored TCR-TCR, TCR-HLA and TCR-CMV co-occurrence with hypergeometric tests, applying a repertoire-size bias correction to TCR pairs. False discovery rates were estimated in a later analysis by permuting HLA or CMV assignments 20 times. In a later analysis, co-occurring TCRs were grouped with DBSCAN, and TCRdist sequence similarity was added when clustering was performed within HLA-allele-positive subsets. For co-occurrence clustering, repertoires with fewer than 30,000 or more than 120,000 public chains were excluded, along with about five repertoires with anomalous nucleotide sharing. Drawn from immuneACCESS, this table holds only the in-frame rearrangements with V and J called that TCRdb kept. Clones are partly lost; checked studies trace under half to an unresolved V gene and leave the rest unexplained. V and J calls plus clone size are reproduced from that table; the DNA served to infer D and trimming. In all, the sample holds roughly 200,000 clones, and about 80% of those were seen once. Approximately 3.6% of the sample comes from the top ten.

Via the germline V gene, CDR1 is MGHRA and CDR2 YSYEKL. The germline V and J ends show losses of 2 bases and 0 bases respectively, and no gene match explains 3 bases of the junction. The CDR3 goes from the cysteine to the phenylalanine over 16 residues. Just CDR3 DNA is preserved here, 48 bases in frame from base 1. As concerns this clone: The antigen it recognizes is unknown. One base away there is no much larger clone; base qualities are not given.

This TCR was recovered from a man in his forties in good health and CMV-seropositive. What was sequenced was PBMCs. The sequence links TRBV4-1 to TRBJ2-1, and 8 junctional nucleotides match TRBD1. The nucleotides read TGCGCCAGCAGCCAACCTGACAGGGGCTCCTACAATGAGCAGTTCTTC. The translation is CASSQPDRGSYNEQFF.